This TCR beta chain stems from a study of OX40 agonist ivuxolimab in advanced cancers. Study-level information: Hepatocellular carcinoma, melanoma, renal cell or head and neck cancer was diagnosed in the dose-escalation patients.

Some clones are missing from TCRdb's copy, which holds only in-frame ones; the method was immunoSEQ multiplex PCR. The sample has around 70,000 clones, roughly 80% seen once; the top ten hold about 2.5%. In the case of this clone: Its cognate antigen is unknown.

Study results and caveats: In CD8+ T cells, expanded clones were on average more numerous than in CD4+.

Germline CDR1 reads SSHAT; CDR2 reads FNYEAQ (reference sequence). The CDR3 is 13 residues long. Losses at the gene ends were 3 bases for V and 5 bases for J; bases not matched to a gene: 3. The receptor comes from an adult with an advanced solid tumor such as melanoma, head and neck, liver or kidney cancer. This chain links TRBV7-7 with TRBJ2-7; TRBD2 matches 8 bases. Material: CD4+ or CD8+ T cells sorted from blood, obtained in a trial of the OX40 agonist ivuxolimab. Here the CDR3 DNA reads TGTGCCAGCAGCTTGAGCGGGAGCAACGAGCAGTACTTC. This codes for CASSLSGSNEQYF.